A selection of T cell receptor beta chains follows, all from one sample in a study of T cells in localized non-small cell lung cancer. Some clones are missing from TCRdb's copy, which holds only in-frame ones; the method was immunoSEQ multiplex PCR. The data show about 1,400 clones, with roughly 23% seen just once and around a sixth held by the top ten. The sequences come from normal lung tissue next to the tumor, collected before any cancer treatment. The receptors come from a male donor older than 55 with stage III squamous cell lung carcinoma. Both conserved end residues are part of each CDR3. The D gene is left open where the match is weak. Size is omitted from some rows. Given values are once, few, many or a class for expanded clones.

>TRBV6-8|-|TRBJ1-1|-
TGTGCCAGCAGTTACTCAGGGAGTCCGCGGGCTTTCTTT
CASSYSGSPRAFF
>TRBV9|few|TRBJ2-1|-
TGTGCCAGCAGCCCTGGGGTGGGATACAATGAGCAGTTCTTC
CASSPGVGYNEQFF
>TRBV11-3|medium-sized|TRBJ1-2|TRBD1
TGTGCCAGCAGCTCCCGGACAGGGGGAGACGTTGACTATGGCTACACCTTC
CASSSRTGGDVDYGYTF
>TRBV9|-|TRBJ2-2|-
TGTGCCAGCAGTGTGCAGGGAGGCGTTCCCGGGGAGCTGTTTTTT
CASSVQGGVPGELFF
>TRBV5-1|-|TRBJ2-6|-
TGCGCCAGCAAAAGGAAGGGTAGCCTTGCTGGGGCCAACGTCCTGACTTTC
CASKRKGSLAGANVLTF
>TRBV9|-|TRBJ2-2|-
TGTGCCAGCAGTGAAGCAGGCGGGGTCCCCGGGGAGCTGTTTTTT
CASSEAGGVPGELFF
>TRBV6-8|few|TRBJ2-1|TRBD2
TGTGCCAGCAGTGAGATAGCGGGGGGTTACAATGAGCAGTTCTTC
CASSEIAGGYNEQFF
>TRBV6-8|few|TRBJ2-7|TRBD2
TGTGCCAGCAGTTACCTCAATCGACTAGCGGGGCGGGAAGAGCAGTACTTC
CASSYLNRLAGREEQYF
>TRBV30|-|TRBJ2-3|-
TGTGTTGGGAGCCGGGAGAACTCAGATACGCAGTATTTT
CVGSRENSDTQYF
>TRBV15|-|TRBJ1-4|-
TGTGCCACCAGCACCAATGATAGGGGTAATGAAAAACTGTTTTTT
CATSTNDRGNEKLFF
>TRBV18|-|TRBJ2-5|-
TGTGCCAGCTCACCCACCCAAGAAGAGACCCAGTACTTC
CASSPTQEETQYF
>TRBV6-8|-|TRBJ2-1|-
TGTGCCAGCTGCAACACTTACAATGAGCAGTTCTTC
CASCNTYNEQFF
>TRBV11-3|medium-sized|TRBJ1-1|-
TGTGCCAGCAGCTCCAGGGGAGTGATCAATAAAGGGAACACTGAAGCTTTCTTT
CASSSRGVINKGNTEAFF
>TRBV11-3|few|TRBJ2-2|-
TGTGCCAGCAGCTTAGTAGGCAGCACCGGGGAGCTGTTTTTT
CASSLVGSTGELFF
>TRBV23-1|-|TRBJ1-1|-
TGCGCCAGCAGACGAAGGGGGGTGAACACTGAAGCTTTCTTT
CASRRRGVNTEAFF
>TRBV25-1|-|TRBJ1-2|-
TGTGCCAGCAGTTCTAGCTATTCTAACTATGGCTACACCTTC
CASSSSYSNYGYTF
>TRBV19|-|TRBJ2-1|-
TGTGCCAGTAGCCTGGGGCTGGAGCAGTTCTTC
CASSLGLEQFF
>TRBV11-3|-|TRBJ1-5|-
TGTGCCAGCAGCTTGTCAGGAGATAGCAATCAGCCCCAGCATTTT
CASSLSGDSNQPQHF
>TRBV29-1|-|TRBJ2-1|-
TGCAGCGTTGGGGGAGGGGGCGCCGGAAATGAGCAGTTCTTC
CSVGGGGAGNEQFF
>TRBV30|few|TRBJ2-2|TRBD2
TGTGCCTGGGGGACTAGCGGGACCGGGGAGCTGTTTTTT
CAWGTSGTGELFF